The clone carrying this T cell receptor beta chain occurred many times. Antigen: not known. The entry originates in a study of identical twins. Broader study findings: Twin-shared out-of-frame alpha sequences showed excess low generation probability.

TCRdb processed the 5' RACE reads anew with MiXCR; each CDR3 protein has one entry. The table includes 450,000 to 500,000 distinct CDR3 sequences, 14% detected once. V was cut by 5 bases and J by 0 bases, with 10 bases left in between. Germline CDR1 and CDR2: SGHTA and FQGNSA. The CDR3 has 15 residues. This same sample was also taken into another study, of yellow fever vaccine responses in identical twins. That report notes: In identical twins, vaccine T cell responses appeared partly shared and partly individual.

The receptor's source is a woman younger than 35 in good health. Sequencing used CD4+ T cells sorted from blood. V gene TRBV7-2 combines with J gene TRBJ2-2; D remains unclear. The CDR3, as DNA: TGTGCCAGCAGCGCCATGCCGGCGAACACCGGGGAGCTGTTTTTT. Encoded protein: CASSAMPANTGELFF.